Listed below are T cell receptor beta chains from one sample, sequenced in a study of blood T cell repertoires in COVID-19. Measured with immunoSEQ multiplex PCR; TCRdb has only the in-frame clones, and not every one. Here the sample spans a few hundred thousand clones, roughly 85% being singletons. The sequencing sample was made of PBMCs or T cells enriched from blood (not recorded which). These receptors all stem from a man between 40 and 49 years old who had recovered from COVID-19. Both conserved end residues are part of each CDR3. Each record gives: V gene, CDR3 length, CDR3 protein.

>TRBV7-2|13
CASSYGQYQPQHF
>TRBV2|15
CASRIIDWSSYEQYF
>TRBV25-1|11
CASSGLYGYTF
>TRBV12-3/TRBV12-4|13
CASSRSEYNEQFF
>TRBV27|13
CASSLGLNYEQYF
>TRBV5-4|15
CASSKGQGDPYGYTF
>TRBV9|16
CASSEGLAGFYNEQFF
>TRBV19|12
CASSRQGEKLFF
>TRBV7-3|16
CASSRTGTGSGYEQYF
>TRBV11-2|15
CASSATSGRGEREYF
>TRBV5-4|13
CASSSGNEETQYF
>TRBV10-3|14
CAISSGGSYNEQFF
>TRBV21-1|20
CASSDDREGVAGGPRREQYF
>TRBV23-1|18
CASSLTPNRAEGLHEQYF
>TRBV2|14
CASSPGQENQPQHF
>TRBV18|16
CASSPDRRGVKETQYF
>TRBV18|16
CASSPRVNRENTEAFF
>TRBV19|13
CASSTGSIETQYF
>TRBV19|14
CASSTTFSGNTIYF
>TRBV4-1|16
CASSQESVAGGDTQYF
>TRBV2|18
CASSEWTARGFLNTEAFF
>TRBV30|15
CAWSVPQGLGNTIYF
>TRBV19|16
CASSSTGGRINTEAFF
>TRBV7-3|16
CASSSFGQGYTGELFF
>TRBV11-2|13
CASSFKGAGTAFF
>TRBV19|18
CASRNRGSGSSYNSPLHF
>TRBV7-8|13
CASSSQGPDTQYF
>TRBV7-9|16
CASSSRPGRAQDTQYF
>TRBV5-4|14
CASSLALTGYGYTF
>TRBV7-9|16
CASSLGSGRAGDTQYF
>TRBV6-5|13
CASSSRGAYGYTF
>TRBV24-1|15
CATSDTSDYSYGYTF
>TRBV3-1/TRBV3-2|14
CASSKRDSFYGYTF
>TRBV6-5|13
CASSLTGLTEAFF
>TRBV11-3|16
CASSSPKGQTNTEAFF
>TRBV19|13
CASSTSLNEKLFF
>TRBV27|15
CASSFELAGGFEQFF
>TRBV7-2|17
CASSLVAVRAGTDTQYF
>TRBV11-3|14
CASSPGESHSPLHF
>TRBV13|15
CASSLGLAGGYEQYF
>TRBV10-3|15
CAISETSGANNEQFF